The source of this T cell receptor (beta chain) is a study of shared clonotypes between healthy human individuals. Study-wide background: Each donor had three CD4 naive, three CD4 memory, two CD8 naive and one CD8 memory plate.

General study results and limits: Compared with memory subsets, naive subsets generally had larger estimated richness. Non-shared clonotypes displayed generation probabilities falling below those of clonotypes present in all four donors.

About this clone itself: Its antigen remains unknown.

Libraries were prepared by immunoSEQ multiplex PCR; TCRdb keeps only in-frame clonotypes and omits some of them. Among about 2 million clones listed, 95% were seen once. The CDR3 runs 16 residues. Between the trimmed V and J ends, which lost 5 bases and 0 bases, there was a span of 16 bases. The V gene's germline CDR1 is SGHTA and CDR2 FQGNSA. Memory CD4+ cells were the fraction left after CD45RA+ naive selection. Specimen: naive CD4+ T cells sorted from blood. Subset: CD45RA+ positively selected. The chain is built from TRBV7-2 and TRBJ1-2; D perhaps matches TRBD1 (6 bases). The source is a man aged 18 to 35 in good health. This chain's CDR3 is CASSPRTAPANYGYTF. The CDR3 bases are TGTGCCAGCAGCCCAAGGACAGCCCCCGCTAACTATGGCTACACCTTC.